The present T cell receptor beta chain was sequenced within a study of early T cells in non-severe SARS-CoV-2 infection. Across the study: Sequenced material consisted of bulk RNA (from unsorted whole blood), and chains were unpaired. Findings and caveats of the study: VDJdb matches were skewed toward anti-spike CD8 T cell responses.

Trimming pared 4 bases from V and 4 bases from J, leaving 10 bases between. Per germline, CDR1 SGHVS and CDR2 FQNEAQ. The CDR3 totals 13 residues. Of note for this clonotype: Its antigen is currently unknown. A much bigger clone sits one base away, suggesting this may be a read error.

Unique molecular identifiers were added to individual cDNA molecules. In TCRdb, the 5' RACE reads were re-called with MiXCR into one record per CDR3 protein. There are around 80,000 distinct CDR3 sequences in the sample; 13% occur only once, and 5.5% to 7.5% lies in the top ten. This TCR was sampled from an adult who was a healthcare worker with PCR-confirmed SARS-CoV-2 infection or an uninfected control (not recorded which). The chain is built from TRBV7-8 and TRBJ2-5; tentatively, D is TRBD1 (5 bases). Input material: whole blood. The CDR3 nucleotides are TGTGCCAGCAGCTCGACAGAACGAGAGACCCAGTACTTC. Translation: CASSSTERETQYF.